This T cell receptor (beta chain) was obtained from a study of shared clonotypes between healthy human individuals. General study results and limits: Estimated richness was generally greater in naive than memory subsets. The authors sampled blood alone, and tissue repertoires likely differ.

CD8 cells regarded as naive lacked CD45RO, were positively chosen for CCR7, and omitted terminally differentiated effector memory CD45RA+ cells. With respect to this clone: Its cognate antigen is unknown.

Using immunoSEQ multiplex PCR, the repertoire was profiled, and TCRdb retains in-frame clones only, with some absent. This sample has about 650,000 clones, with 95% found just once. Germline assignment: CDR1 MGHRA and CDR2 YSYEKL. V was trimmed by 5 bases and J by 0 bases, leaving 15 bases between them. The CDR3 totals 16 residues. The source material was naive CD8+ T cells sorted from blood. The chain is built from TRBV4-1 and TRBJ2-3, with a possible D match to TRBD2 (5 bases). The receptor was isolated from a woman younger than 45 in good health. The CDR3 loop is CASSGVSSRSTDTQYF. The CDR3 region has the DNA TGCGCCAGCAGCGGAGTATCTAGCCGGAGCACAGATACGCAGTATTTT.